Below are 25 T cell receptor beta chains sequenced from a single sample in a study of blood T cell repertoires in acute mononucleosis. The repertoire was sequenced with immunoSEQ multiplex PCR; TCRdb's copy has only in-frame clones and lacks some. The sample includes 7,800 or so clones, less than 30% of them seen just once. Specified time point: acute infectious mononucleosis, at clinical presentation within 2 weeks of symptom onset (visit 1). Material: EBV YVL epitope tetramer+ CD8+ T cells sorted from PBMCs, obtained during acute infectious mononucleosis. Subset given: CD8 T cells binding a tetramer with EBV BRLF1 109-117 peptide (YVL-BR). The origin of the receptors is a woman aged 18-29 years with infectious mononucleosis caused by EBV.

The gene calls are TRBV13 and TRBJ2-7; TRBD1 matches at 8 bases. This CDR3 contains 14 residues. The germline V gene has CDR1 PRHDT and CDR2 FYEKMQ (reference sequence). V gave up 5 bases and J gave up 3 bases; unmatched junction bases: 6. CDR3 in amino acids: CASSQTGDYYEQYF. The CDR3 region has the DNA TGTGCCAGCAGCCAGACAGGGGATTACTACGAGCAGTACTTC.

The chain combines TRBV13 with TRBJ2-5, with 7 bases matching TRBD1. V was pared by 6 bases and J by 4 bases, with 11 bases of the junction left unmatched. Germline values: CDR1 PRHDT, CDR2 FYEKMQ (reference sequence). There are 15 residues in the CDR3. This CDR3 is CASRQLTGSGETQYF. The CDR3 nucleotides are TGTGCCAGCAGGCAGTTGACAGGGAGTGGAGAGACCCAGTACTTC.

The chain carries TRBV27 and TRBJ2-7, with D perhaps given as TRBD1 or TRBD2 (6 bases each). The CDR3 has 15 residues. Between the trimmed V and J ends, which lost 2 bases and 4 bases, there was a span of 15 bases. CDR1 is MNHEY and CDR2 is SMNVEV in the germline V gene (reference sequence). The CDR3 region has the DNA TGTGCCAGCAGTTTAAGAGGGGGGCAAGGGTACGAGCAGTACTTC. Its protein product is CASSLRGGQGYEQYF.

This chain uses TRBV13 with TRBJ2-7; 8 bases agree with TRBD1. The CDR3 covers 16 residues. V dropped 6 bases and J dropped 2; count of bases not matched to a gene: 12. From germline, CDR1 is PRHDT and CDR2 FYEKMQ (reference sequence). The CDR3 DNA follows: TGTGCCAGCAGTATCTTCCGGGACAGGCCGACCTACGAGCAGTACTTC. This gives the protein CASSIFRDRPTYEQYF.

This clone appeared many times. V and J are TRBV25-1 and TRBJ2-6, with a tentative D call TRBD1 (6 bases). Trimming pared 5 bases from V and 0 bases from J, leaving 14 bases between. CDR3 length: 17 amino acids. CDR1 MGHDK and CDR2 SYGVNS come from the germline V gene. The CDR3 loop reads CASSPLDSNSGANVLTF. The CDR3 DNA reads as TGTGCCAGCAGTCCCTTGGACAGCAACTCTGGGGCCAACGTCCTGACTTTC.

Comments on this clone: This probably arose from a read error, given a far larger clone one base away. Other nucleotide sequences in the sample specify the same CDR3. The chain employs TRBV7-6 and TRBJ2-3; D gene ambiguous. Trimming removed 3 bases at V and 2 bases at J, with 6 bases between. The germline CDR1 and CDR2 sequences are SGHVS and FNYEAQ. This CDR3 has 13 amino acids. In DNA form, the CDR3 reads TGTGCCAGCAGCTTTGACCTCACAGATACGCAGTATTTT. Its protein product is CASSFDLTDTQYF. Full variable domain (outside the CDR3, taken from reference TRBV7-6 and TRBJ2-3): GAGVSQSPRYKVTKRGQDVALRCDPISGHVSLYWYRQALGQGPEFLTYFNYEAQQDKSGLPNDRFSAERPEGSISTLTIQRTEQRDSAMYRCASSFDLTDTQYFGPGTRLTVL.

In the case of this clone: A read error is likely here: a far larger clone is one base away. The J gene is TRBJ2-5, the V gene TRBV5-6; 7 nucleotides align to TRBD2. The CDR3 is made up of 15 amino acids. Germline V lookup: CDR1 SGHDT, CDR2 YYEEEE. V trimming: 2 bases; J trimming: 1 base; junction bases outside the gene matches: 5. CDR3 sequence reads: CASSLPAGSQETQYF. The DNA for the CDR3 is TGTGCCAGCAGCTTACCAGCGGGGAGCCAAGAGACCCAGTACTTC.

This clone was counted ten times or more. The chain is built from TRBV28 and TRBJ1-2, with D possibly matching TRBD1 (5 bases). CDR3 length equals 14 residues. The germline gives CDR1 MDHEN, CDR2 SYDVKM. With 5 bases removed from V and 0 bases from J, the gap between germline ends came to 10 bases. CDR3 loop: CASSPTVANYGYTF. CDR3 nucleotide sequence: TGTGCCAGCAGTCCGACAGTAGCTAACTATGGCTACACCTTC.

Details on this clone: With only one base between it and a far larger clone, this is likely a read error. Other DNA sequences of this sample code for an identical CDR3. The chain is built from TRBV6-6 and TRBJ2-5, with 7 bases identical to TRBD2. CDR1 MNHNY and CDR2 SVGAGI come from the germline V gene (reference sequence). The CDR3 has 12 amino acids. The CDR3 nucleotides are TGTGCCACCGAAGCGGGGCAGGAGACCCAATACTTC. Amino acids: CATEAGQETQYF.

The gene calls are TRBV27 and TRBJ2-7, with TRBD2 matching over 11 bases. Germline loops: CDR1 MNHEY, CDR2 SMNVEV (reference sequence). CDR3 length equals 12 residues. After removal of 7 bases from V and 12 bases from J, the junction contained 8 bases not matched to a gene. CDR3 region: CASTLAGAGGYF. In nucleotides, the CDR3 is TGTGCCAGCACACTAGCGGGGGCGGGGGGGTACTTC.

A word on this clone: Relative to the germline gene, one junction end is altered; a read error may explain this. The chain employs TRBV6-1 and TRBJ2-1; the match to TRBD2 covers 15 bases. The CDR3 runs 17 residues. Germline lookup yields CDR1 MNHNS and CDR2 SASEGT. CDR3 amino acids: CATSDWTSGRASDEQFF. The CDR3 region has the DNA TGTGCCACCAGTGATTGGACTAGCGGGAGGGCCAGTGATGAGCAGTTCTTC.

This clone occurred many times. The chain combines TRBV10-3 with TRBJ2-1, with TRBD2 matching 10 bases. The germline V gene has CDR1 ENHRY and CDR2 SYGVKD. The CDR3 runs 14 residues. With 10 bases clipped from V and 5 bases from J, the junction kept 8 bases outside the gene matches. Written as DNA, the CDR3 is TGTGCCACCAAAGGACTAGCGGTTAACAATGAGCAGTTCTTC. Translated, it gives CATKGLAVNNEQFF.

In this sample, this clone turned up a few times. The chain uses TRBV28 and TRBJ2-7, with 10 bases matching TRBD1. The CDR3 has 14 amino acids. Germline assignment: CDR1 MDHEN and CDR2 SYDVKM. V lost 6 bases, J lost 3 bases, and 5 bases stayed unmatched. This CDR3 reads CASSSGQGGYEQYF. The CDR3 DNA reads TGTGCCAGCAGCAGTGGACAGGGGGGCTACGAGCAGTACTTC.

Sample share makes this clone medium-sized. The chain recombines TRBV4-1 with TRBJ2-1, with D tentatively TRBD1 (7 bases). The CDR3 extends over 15 amino acids. V lost 1 base to trimming and J lost 7 bases, with 14 bases between them. Germline assignment: CDR1 MGHRA and CDR2 YSYEKL. The CDR3 here is CASSQAQGEANEQFF. CDR3 bases: TGCGCCAGCAGCCAAGCTCAGGGGGAGGCAAATGAGCAGTTCTTC.

Of note for this clone: The junction differs from germline at one of its ends, possibly a read error. The same CDR3 arises from other DNA sequences in this sample as well. The rearrangement links TRBV4-1 to TRBJ2-5; 8 positions agree with TRBD2. This CDR3 comprises 15 residues. Per germline, CDR1 MGHRA and CDR2 YSYEKL. The CDR3 nucleotides read TGTGCCAGCAGCTTACTGGCGGGGGGTGGAGAGACCCAGTACTTC. This gives the protein CASSLLAGGGETQYF.

This clone was detected ten times or more. The V gene is TRBV7-3, the J gene TRBJ2-1; D call uncertain. CDR1 is SGHTA, CDR2 FQGTGA, per germline. The CDR3 runs to 13 residues. Trimming removed 3 bases from V and 6 bases from J, with 9 bases in between. In nucleotides, the CDR3 is TGTGCCAGCAGCTTCTTCCAGTTCAATGAGCAGTTCTTC. It translates to CASSFFQFNEQFF.

Of note for this clone: The same CDR3 can be traced to other DNA sequences in this sample. The chain recombines TRBV29-1 with TRBJ2-1; no firm D call. This CDR3 spans 13 amino acids. Germline assignment: CDR1 SQVTM and CDR2 ANQGSEA. Trimming took off 4 bases at V and 4 bases at J, with 11 bases between the two ends. The DNA of the CDR3 is TGCAGCGTTGTGGCAGGCGCTTACAATGAGCAGTTCTTC. Translating it yields CSVVAGAYNEQFF.

Sample share makes this clone medium-sized. The J gene is TRBJ1-1, the V gene TRBV18; D remains ambiguous. Germline loops: CDR1 KGHSH, CDR2 LQKENI. The CDR3 is made up of 12 amino acids. V was pared by 5 bases and J by 1 base, with 5 bases between. The CDR3 sequence: CASSEENTEAFF. In DNA form, the CDR3 reads TGTGCCAGCTCAGAGGAGAACACTGAAGCTTTCTTT. The full variable domain, rest sourced from reference TRBV18 and TRBJ1-1, is NAGVMQNPRHLVRRRGQEARLRCSPMKGHSHVYWYRQLPEEGLKFMVYLQKENIIDESGMPKERFSAEFPKEGPSILRIQQVVRGDSAAYFCASSEENTEAFFGQGTRLTVV.

This clone has a count of ten or more. The rearrangement joins TRBV28 to TRBJ2-1, with 13 bases that match TRBD2. CDR3 length: 15 amino acids. V trimming: 5 bases; J trimming: 7 bases; junction bases outside the gene matches: 5. Germline V gene data show CDR1 as MDHEN and CDR2 as SYDVKM. The CDR3 here is CASSPWTSGSNEQFF. The CDR3 DNA is TGTGCCAGCAGTCCCTGGACTAGCGGGAGTAATGAGCAGTTCTTC.

With respect to this clone: This could be a read error, since a much larger clone is one nucleotide away. The V and J genes are TRBV5-1 and TRBJ1-2, with a weak D call TRBD1 (6 bases). V dropped 10 bases and J dropped 7 bases, with 26 bases sitting between them. This CDR3 spans 15 amino acids. CDR1 is SGHRS and CDR2 is YFSETQ in the germline V gene. DNA of the CDR3: TGCGCCCCCAGCTGGGCCGGGGGGGGGCCAAGTGGCTACACCTTC. Translated, it gives CAPSWAGGGPSGYTF.

Notes on this clone: The likely explanation is a read error, given a far larger clone one base away. This same CDR3 is encoded by further DNA sequences in the sample. The chain has TRBV5-4 and TRBJ2-4; tentatively, D is TRBD1 (5 bases). Trimming cost V 2 bases and J 5 bases, with 17 bases left between them. CDR3 length equals 16 residues. CDR1 and CDR2 from the germline V gene are SGHNT and YYREEE (reference sequence). CDR3 loop: CASSLSGQGWENIQYF. In DNA, the CDR3 is TGTGCCAGCAGCTTATCAGGTCAGGGATGGGAAAACATTCAGTACTTC.

This clone was counted ten times or more. The rearrangement uses TRBV4-3 and TRBJ1-1; D not certain. The CDR3 sequence is 15 residues long. V lost 1 base and J lost 1, with 10 bases in between. In germline, CDR1 is LGHNA, CDR2 YSLEER. The CDR3: CASSQGPTPNTEAFF. In DNA, the CDR3 is TGCGCCAGCAGCCAAGGTCCCACGCCGAACACTGAAGCTTTCTTT.

CDR3 amino acids: CASSQERGSYEQYF. For the CDR3, the DNA is TGTGCCAGCAGCCAAGAACGGGGCTCCTACGAGCAGTACTTC. The chain recombines TRBV11-3 with TRBJ2-7, with D perhaps matching TRBD2 (5 bases). V lost 5 bases to trimming and J lost 0 bases, with 11 bases between them. Germline V CDR1 and CDR2: SGHNT, YENEEA. CDR3 size: 14 residues.

The chain is built from TRBV5-4 and TRBJ2-5; D is unresolved. The CDR3 has 13 amino acids. V shed 6 bases and J shed 2 bases, with 11 bases lying between them. Germline CDR1 is SGHNT and CDR2 is YYREEE (reference sequence). The CDR3 sequence: CASNGYLQETQYF. Here the CDR3 DNA reads TGTGCCAGCAATGGTTACCTTCAAGAGACCCAGTACTTC.

This clone was counted between two and nine times. The chain carries TRBV27 and TRBJ1-1; D ambiguous. This CDR3 is built from 15 residues. With 5 bases removed from V and 1 base from J, the gap between germline ends came to 14 bases. Germline V CDR1 and CDR2: MNHEY, SMNVEV (reference sequence). This CDR3 is CASSTIQSWNTEAFF. CDR3 nucleotides: TGTGCCAGCAGTACCATTCAGAGTTGGAACACTGAAGCTTTCTTT.